This T cell receptor (beta chain) derives from a study of CD8 T cells in Susac syndrome. Germline loops: CDR1 WNHNN, CDR2 SYGVQD (reference sequence). The CDR3 contains 17 residues. V was clipped by 0 bases and J by 2 bases; unmatched bases: 6. When the RNA was reverse transcribed, random hexamers were used with an input of roughly 0.45 to 1 ug. TCR beta CDR3 was amplified by immunoSEQ covering 54 Vbeta and 13 Jbeta. Each CDR3 protein gets one entry after TCRdb re-called the immunoSEQ multiplex PCR reads with MiXCR. The data hold some 450,000 distinct CDR3 sequences, with 85% to 90% observed a single time. The authors carried out high-throughput sequencing of TCR beta. They applied it to CD8+ and CD4+ T cells obtained from blood. The multiple sclerosis control group was made up of treatment-naive patients with stable or active relapsing-remitting disease. Bulk CD8+ and CD4+ cells came from magnetic negative isolation; CD8+ TEMRA by FACS.

The specimen was CD8+ T cells from PBMCs. V usage is TRBV10-1 and J usage is TRBJ2-5; 10 positions agree with TRBD2. This TCR derives from a human donor with multiple sclerosis. Here the CDR3 reads CASSESPSSGGQETQYF. DNA of the CDR3: TGCGCCAGCAGTGAGTCCCCTTCTAGCGGGGGTCAAGAGACCCAGTACTTC.